The present T cell receptor beta chain was sequenced within a study of blood T cell repertoires in COVID-19. Study overall: The analysed material was cDNA or gDNA that came from T cells, B-cell-depleted T cells, or PBMCs.

In the original processing: By means of reference gene primer amplification, nucleated cell counts were estimated. Here immunoSEQ multiplex PCR was the method, and the copy in TCRdb shows in-frame clones only, minus some. That table supplies the V and J calls and clone size; D and trimming were determined from the DNA. The table records over 250,000 clones, around 90% of them present only once. This CDR3 is built from 15 residues. The V end lost 0 bases, the J end lost 2 bases, and 10 bases lay between the germline ends. The germline V gene encodes CDR1 MNHEY and CDR2 SVGAGI. The sequence came from a man aged 50 to 59 with acute or convalescent COVID-19. The chain joins TRBV6-5 to TRBJ2-5, with D unclear. Sequencing was carried out using peripheral blood. The DNA of the CDR3 is TGTGCCAGCAGTTACTCTGGCGGTTTGCAAGAGACCCAGTACTTC. Amino acids: CASSYSGGLQETQYF.